This note documents a single T cell receptor (beta chain) sequence. Germline V gene lookup returns CDR1 SGDLS and CDR2 YYNGEE. This CDR3 has 15 residues. V was clipped by 4 bases and J by 3 bases, with 14 bases between them. These data come from a study of Tregs in tolerant kidney transplant recipients. This table comes from immunoSEQ multiplex PCR, and its TCRdb copy is limited to in-frame clones, with some not included. The data show about 15,000 clones, over 85% seen once. The chain couples TRBV9 to TRBJ1-5; D unclear. Sequenced sample: CD8+ T cells from blood. This receptor was taken from a human donor in good health. CDR3 region: CASSSHTGINQPQHF. The CDR3 DNA reads as TGTGCCAGCAGCTCCCATACGGGGATCAATCAGCCCCAGCATTTT.